This TCR beta chain was documented in a study of CD8+ T cells in alopecia areata. V shed 4 bases and J shed 0 bases, with 12 bases lying between them. Germline CDR1 reads SQVTM; CDR2 reads ANQGSEA. This CDR3 has 14 residues. cDNA serving as the sequencing template came from extracted, reverse transcribed RNA. Profiled with immunoSEQ multiplex PCR; TCRdb holds only in-frame clones, not every one. The data hold 150,000 to 200,000 clones, with 59% observed a single time. The rearrangement links TRBV29-1 to TRBJ1-1, with D possibly matching TRBD1 (5 bases). This clonotype was sampled from a human donor with alopecia areata. The sequenced sample was CD4+ T cells sorted from blood, obtained at week 0. This CDR3 is CSVAPGTMNTEAFF. For the CDR3, the DNA is TGCAGCGTTGCCCCAGGGACCATGAACACTGAAGCTTTCTTT.